One sample yielded the 8 T cell receptor beta chains listed below, sequenced in a study of CD8+CD57+ T cells in acquired aplastic anemia. Genomic DNA acted as the template from which TCR beta VDJ combination and CDR3 sequence profiling were carried out. From the reads, TCRdb called clonotypes with MiXCR, one entry per CDR3 protein. The table has 250,000 to 300,000 distinct CDR3 sequences, 50% to 70% seen once; the top ten hold roughly 8%. The sequenced sample was sorted CD4+, CD8+, or CD8+CD57+ T cells (not recorded which) from PBMCs. Receptors were obtained from a human donor with severe aplastic anemia or a healthy control (not recorded which).

This clonotype has just a few counts. The V and J genes are TRBV7-2 and TRBJ2-7; D uncertain. The V end lost 5 bases, the J end lost 2 bases, and 13 bases lay between the germline ends. The CDR3 contains 14 residues. Germline V CDR1 and CDR2: SGHTA, FQGNSA. CDR3 residues: CASSPTEDAYEQYF. The DNA of the CDR3 is TGTGCCAGCAGCCCTACCGAGGACGCCTACGAGCAGTACTTC.

V usage is TRBV11-2 and J usage is TRBJ2-5; D is ambiguous. V was cut by 5 bases and J by 5 bases, with 6 bases left in between. Germline lookup yields CDR1 SGHAT and CDR2 FQNNGV. The length of the CDR3 is 11 residues. CDR3 DNA: TGTGCCAGCAGCCCTACGGAGACCCAGTACTTC. Translation: CASSPTETQYF.

This clonotype was recorded many times. This chain uses TRBV5-5 with TRBJ2-1, with 7 bases lining up with TRBD1. The CDR3 totals 15 residues. Looked up from germline, CDR1 is SGHKS and CDR2 is YYEKEE (reference sequence). With 3 bases clipped from V and 7 bases from J, the junction kept 10 bases outside the gene matches. DNA of the CDR3: TGTGCCAGCAGCTCTTCAGGGGGAAGGGAAAATGAGCAGTTCTTC. This encodes CASSSSGGRENEQFF.

Only a few counts were recorded for this clonotype. This chain uses TRBV9 with TRBJ2-1, with D maybe TRBD2 (6 bases). Germline CDR1 reads SGDLS; CDR2 reads YYNGEE. The CDR3 totals 14 residues. Trimming pared 4 bases from V and 8 bases from J, leaving 16 bases between. CDR3 residues: CASSPGGTGDEQFF. In nucleotides, the CDR3 is TGTGCCAGCAGCCCGGGCGGGACGGGGGATGAGCAGTTCTTC.

This clonotype was seen repeatedly, ten times or more. V gene TRBV15 combines with J gene TRBJ2-5; D is perhaps TRBD1 or TRBD2 (5 bases each). V lost 3 bases to trimming and J lost 9 bases, with 14 bases between them. The CDR3 is 13 amino acids. CDR1 and CDR2 from the germline V gene are LNHNV and YYDKDF (reference sequence). As DNA, the CDR3 is TGTGCCACCAGCAGTCTCAGATTGGGGGCCCAGTACTTC. This codes for CATSSLRLGAQYF.

The rearrangement links TRBV5-1 to TRBJ2-1, with TRBD2 as a possible D gene (5 bases). Germline CDR1 reads SGHRS; CDR2 reads YFSETQ. Trimming removed 4 bases at V and 10 bases at J, with 12 bases between. The CDR3 length is 12 residues. DNA of the CDR3: TGCGCCAGCAGCGCGGGCCAGTACGAGCAGTTCTTC. This codes for CASSAGQYEQFF.

This clonotype occurred many times. This chain connects TRBV2 to TRBJ1-3; 7 nucleotides agree with TRBD1. The junction had 5 bases not matched to a gene; V was cut back by 7 bases and J by 2 bases. This CDR3 is built from 14 residues. Germline loops: CDR1 SNHLY, CDR2 FYNNEI. CDR3 sequence (DNA): TGTGCCAGCAAACTACAGGGGCCTGGAAACACCATATATTTT. Translation gives CASKLQGPGNTIYF.

This clonotype was recorded many times. V is TRBV7-3 and J is TRBJ2-3, with 10 positions matching TRBD2. CDR1 is SGHTA and CDR2 is FQGTGA in the germline V gene. Trimming removed 0 bases from V and 5 bases from J; junction bases left unmatched: 5. This CDR3 has 16 residues. The CDR3 here is CASSLTSGGAGDTQYF. The CDR3 nucleotides are TGTGCCAGCAGCTTAACCAGCGGGGGGGCCGGAGATACGCAGTATTTT.